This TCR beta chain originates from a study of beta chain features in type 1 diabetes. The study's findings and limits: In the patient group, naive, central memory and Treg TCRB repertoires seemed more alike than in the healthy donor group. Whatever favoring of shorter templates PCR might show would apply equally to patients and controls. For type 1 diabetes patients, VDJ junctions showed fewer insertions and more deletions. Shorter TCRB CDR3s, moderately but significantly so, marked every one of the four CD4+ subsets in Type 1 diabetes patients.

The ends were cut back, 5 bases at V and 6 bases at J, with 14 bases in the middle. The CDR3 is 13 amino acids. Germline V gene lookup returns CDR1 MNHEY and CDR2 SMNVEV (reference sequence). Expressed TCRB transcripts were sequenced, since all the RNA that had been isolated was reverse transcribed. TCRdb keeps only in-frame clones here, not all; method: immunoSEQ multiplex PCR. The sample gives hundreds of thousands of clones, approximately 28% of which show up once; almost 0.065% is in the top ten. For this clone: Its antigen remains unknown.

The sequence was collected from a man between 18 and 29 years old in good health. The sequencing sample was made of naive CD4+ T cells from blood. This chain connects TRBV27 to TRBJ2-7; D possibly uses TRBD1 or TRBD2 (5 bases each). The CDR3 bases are TGTGCCAGCAGTGGGGGTTTGTGGGGCGAGCAGTACTTC. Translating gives CASSGGLWGEQYF.